Each of the 23 T cell receptor beta chains below was sequenced from the same sample in a study of CD8 T cells in ankylosing spondylitis. A single record per CDR3 protein comes from TCRdb applying MiXCR to the 5' RACE reads. This sample yields more than 150,000 distinct CDR3 sequences, of which 15% to 20% are seen a single time; about 4.3% belongs to the top ten. The specimen was blood, either unsorted or a sorted T cell fraction (not recorded which). The receptors shown here come from a male donor aged 10-35 years with ankylosing spondylitis or in good health (not recorded which).

This clonotype has at least ten counts. The chain joins TRBV7-9 to TRBJ2-3; D ambiguous. CDR1 and CDR2 from the germline V gene are SEHNR and FQNEAQ (reference sequence). V was clipped by 5 bases and J by 0 bases, with 9 bases between them. The CDR3 has 14 residues. The CDR3 protein is CASSPVASTDTQYF. The CDR3, as DNA: TGTGCCAGCAGCCCCGTGGCCAGCACAGATACGCAGTATTTT.

The chain links TRBV24-1 to TRBJ2-3, with 7 bases matching TRBD2. CDR1 and CDR2 (germline): KGHDR, SFDVKD. Trimming cost V 1 base and J 1 base; bases outside gene matches: 7. The length of the CDR3 is 17 residues. CDR3 residues: CATSDFSGTKRTDTQYF. CDR3 bases: TGTGCCACCAGTGATTTCTCCGGGACTAAGCGCACAGATACGCAGTATTTT.

The table lists this clonotype with many counts. The J gene is TRBJ2-1, the V gene TRBV6-2 or TRBV6-3, with 8 bases identical to TRBD2. The CDR3 contains 11 residues. From germline, CDR1 is MNHEY and CDR2 SVGEGT. The trim removed 5 bases at V and 14 bases at J, leaving 5 bases unmatched. In DNA, the CDR3 is TGTGCCAGCAGTCTCGGGACTAGTGAGTTCTTC. It specifies CASSLGTSEFF.

This clonotype was observed many times. The gene calls are TRBV6-4 and TRBJ2-3, with 8 positions matching TRBD1. Germline V gene lookup returns CDR1 MRHNA and CDR2 SNTAGT. The CDR3 runs 15 residues. Trimming at V came to 2 bases and at J to 2 bases, leaving 3 bases not matched to a gene. CDR3 DNA: TGTGCCAGCAGTGACCAGGGGGCTAACACAGATACGCAGTATTTT. The encoded protein is CASSDQGANTDTQYF.

This clonotype showed up many times. The genes are TRBV12-5 and TRBJ2-3; 12 bases are shared with TRBD2. Germline assignment: CDR1 LGHNT and CDR2 FRNRAP. The CDR3 totals 17 residues. V lost 1 base, J lost 4 bases, and 6 bases stayed unmatched. CDR3 sequence reads: CASGLDRLAGVPDTQYF. The CDR3 DNA reads TGTGCTAGTGGTTTGGACCGACTAGCGGGAGTACCAGATACGCAGTATTTT.

The rearrangement links TRBV29-1 to TRBJ2-7, with 8 nucleotides matching TRBD1. This CDR3 comprises 12 residues. The junction had 3 bases not matched to a gene; V was cut back by 5 bases and J by 3 bases. Per the germline V gene, CDR1 is SQVTM and CDR2 is ANQGSEA. The CDR3 DNA follows: TGCAGCGTTATAGGGACAGGCTACGAGCAGTACTTC. This gives the protein CSVIGTGYEQYF.

This clonotype was counted between two and nine times. The chain carries TRBV7-6 and TRBJ2-7; perhaps TRBD2 as D (6 bases). V lost 1 base, J lost 3 bases, and 13 bases lay in between. Germline CDR1 reads SGHVS; CDR2 reads FNYEAQ. This CDR3 has 15 residues. CDR3 region: CASSLEGAGRYEQYF. DNA for the CDR3: TGTGCCAGCAGCTTAGAGGGTGCGGGACGCTACGAGCAGTACTTC.

There are many counts of this clonotype. The rearrangement joins TRBV6-2 or TRBV6-3 to TRBJ2-7, with TRBD2 matching 7 bases. V lost 6 bases to trimming and J lost 2 bases; unmatched junction nucleotides: 7. CDR1 is MNHEY and CDR2 is SVGEGT in the germline V gene. The CDR3 is made up of 14 amino acids. CDR3: CASSYRGVAYEQYF. The DNA of the CDR3 is TGTGCCAGCAGCTACCGGGGGGTCGCCTACGAGCAGTACTTC.

At least ten counts were recorded for this clonotype. This chain connects TRBV29-1 to TRBJ1-1, with D perhaps TRBD1 (5 bases). The ends were cut back, 4 bases at V and 11 bases at J, with 8 bases in the middle. The germline V gene encodes CDR1 SQVTM and CDR2 ANQGSEA. This CDR3 region has 9 residues. The CDR3 nucleotides read TGCAGCGTTGGGGCAGGGGCTTTCTTT. Translation: CSVGAGAFF.

This clonotype was detected a few times. The J gene is TRBJ2-6, the V gene TRBV9; unclear D gene. In germline, CDR1 is SGDLS, CDR2 YYNGEE. V was shortened by 0 bases and J by 2 bases, with 6 bases between the two germline ends. This CDR3 has 15 amino acids. The CDR3 DNA is TGTGCCAGCAGCGTAGACCAGCCTGGGGCCAACGTCCTGACTTTC. This encodes CASSVDQPGANVLTF.

Many counts were recorded for this clonotype. The rearrangement joins TRBV7-2 to TRBJ2-3; 7 bases match TRBD1. Germline CDR1 reads SGHTA; CDR2 reads FQGNSA. The CDR3 covers 14 residues. Unmatched junction bases numbered 9, after V lost 6 bases and J lost 6 bases. For the CDR3, the DNA is TGTGCCAGCAGGCTAAAGGGGGCAGTCGATACGCAGTATTTT. It codes for CASRLKGAVDTQYF.

This clonotype showed up many times. The chain links TRBV29-1 to TRBJ2-1, with a weak D call TRBD2 (5 bases). The length of the CDR3 is 15 residues. The V gene's germline CDR1 is SQVTM and CDR2 ANQGSEA. V dropped 0 bases and J dropped 15 bases, with 24 bases sitting between them. The CDR3 DNA reads TGCAGCGTTGAAGAGAGGGTCGATCCCAACGCCAATCGGTTCTTC. Translated, it gives CSVEERVDPNANRFF.

This clonotype was observed many times. The chain recombines TRBV12-3 or TRBV12-4 with TRBJ2-3, with a weak D call TRBD1 (5 bases). The CDR3 runs 12 residues. Trimming took 6 bases from V and 5 from J, leaving 9 bases between them. The CDR3 is CASSRVGDTQYF. The CDR3 region has the DNA TGTGCCAGCAGCAGGGTTGGAGATACGCAGTATTTT.

V usage is TRBV6-2 or TRBV6-3 and J usage is TRBJ2-7, with unresolved D. Germline assignment: CDR1 MNHEY and CDR2 SVGEGT. The V end was cut by 5 bases, the J end by 2 bases, with 16 bases between. The CDR3 totals 15 residues. This CDR3 is CASSHLGLGPYEQYV. As DNA, the CDR3 is TGTGCCAGCAGTCATTTGGGCCTAGGGCCCTACGAGCAGTACGTC.

This clonotype was found many times. The V and J genes are TRBV6-2 or TRBV6-3 and TRBJ2-1, with TRBD1 as a possible D gene (5 bases). The CDR3 has 13 amino acids. In germline, CDR1 is MNHEY, CDR2 SVGEGT. V was shortened by 7 bases and J by 4 bases, with 11 bases between the two germline ends. CDR3 nucleotide sequence: TGTGCCAGCACCCTCGACAGTTACAATGAGCAGTTCTTC. Translation gives CASTLDSYNEQFF.

This clonotype was found many times. V is TRBV5-1 and J is TRBJ2-1, with 7 positions matching TRBD1. Losses at the gene ends were 4 bases for V and 0 bases for J; bases not matched to a gene: 10. The CDR3 loop spans 17 amino acids. Germline assignment: CDR1 SGHRS and CDR2 YFSETQ. The CDR3 spells CASSLNRGPSSYNEQFF. In DNA form, the CDR3 reads TGCGCCAGCAGCCTGAACAGGGGACCGAGCTCCTACAATGAGCAGTTCTTC.

This clonotype was detected ten times or more. The chain couples TRBV20-1 to TRBJ2-7; D not resolved. Between the trimmed V and J ends, which lost 0 bases and 2 bases, there was a span of 5 bases. Germline V gene lookup returns CDR1 DFQATT and CDR2 SNEGSKA (reference sequence). The CDR3 has 12 residues. CDR3 amino acids: CSARDGAYEQYF. The CDR3 bases are TGCAGTGCTAGAGATGGAGCCTACGAGCAGTACTTC.

The table lists this clonotype with a few counts. The V and J genes are TRBV7-8 and TRBJ2-5; D gene uncertain. Between the trimmed V and J ends, which lost 3 bases and 2 bases, there was a span of 19 bases. The CDR3 is made up of 17 amino acids. The germline V gene encodes CDR1 SGHVS and CDR2 FQNEAQ. The CDR3 sequence: CASSFAPPGEPQETQYF. The CDR3 DNA reads TGTGCCAGCAGCTTTGCCCCTCCAGGTGAACCTCAAGAGACCCAGTACTTC. Combining the CDR3 with reference TRBV7-8 and TRBJ2-5 gives the whole variable domain GAGVSQSPRYKVAKRGQDVALRCDPISGHVSLFWYQQALGQGPEFLTYFQNEAQLDKSGLPSDRFFAERPEGSVSTLKIQRTQQEDSAVYLCASSFAPPGEPQETQYFGPGTRLLVL.

This chain uses TRBV7-9 with TRBJ1-5, with D hard to call. Germline V CDR1 and CDR2: SEHNR, FQNEAQ (reference sequence). This CDR3 is 14 amino acids long. With 4 bases removed from V and 3 bases from J, the gap between germline ends came to 10 bases. Here the CDR3 DNA reads TGTGCCAGCAGCTCTACAGCTTACAATCAGCCCCAGCATTTT. Protein sequence: CASSSTAYNQPQHF.

This clonotype has a handful of counts. J is TRBJ2-1 and V is TRBV19; 7 bases are shared with TRBD2. Germline-derived CDR1 and CDR2 are LNHDA and SQIVND (reference sequence). The CDR3 has 15 amino acids. V trimming: 6 bases; J trimming: 0 bases; junction bases outside the gene matches: 5. The CDR3 region is CASSSTSASYNEQFF. CDR3 DNA sequence: TGTGCCAGTAGCAGCACTAGCGCCTCCTACAATGAGCAGTTCTTC.

There are many counts of this clonotype. V and J are TRBV24-1 and TRBJ2-2; no definite D call. CDR3 length equals 15 residues. Germline assignment: CDR1 KGHDR and CDR2 SFDVKD. The germline V and J ends were trimmed by 1 base and 4 bases, with 9 bases remaining between them. CDR3 sequence (DNA): TGTGCCACCAGTGATTTCCCTGATTCCACCGGGGAGCTGTTTTTT. As protein: CATSDFPDSTGELFF.

This rearrangement joins TRBV27 to TRBJ2-5, with 8 bases matching TRBD1. The CDR3 loop spans 15 amino acids. CDR1 and CDR2 from the germline V gene are MNHEY and SMNVEV (reference sequence). V dropped 5 bases and J dropped 9; count of bases not matched to a gene: 14. The CDR3: CASSPQTGAPRAQYF. CDR3 DNA sequence: TGTGCCAGCAGTCCACAGACAGGGGCACCCAGGGCCCAGTACTTC.

The chain is built from TRBV19 and TRBJ2-5; 10 bases fit TRBD2. With 6 bases clipped from V and 5 bases from J, the junction kept 15 bases outside the gene matches. The CDR3 loop spans 17 amino acids. Germline loops: CDR1 LNHDA, CDR2 SQIVND (reference sequence). The CDR3, as DNA: TGTGCCAGTAGCCTGAGGTGGCTAGCGGGAGAGGCGGAGACCCAGTACTTC. Encoded protein: CASSLRWLAGEAETQYF. The full variable domain, its missing parts supplied by reference TRBV19 and TRBJ2-5, is DGGITQSPKYLFRKEGQNVTLSCEQNLNHDAMYWYRQDPGQGLRLIYYSQIVNDFQKGDIAEGYSVSREKKESFPLTVTSAQKNPTAFYLCASSLRWLAGEAETQYFGPGTRLLVL.